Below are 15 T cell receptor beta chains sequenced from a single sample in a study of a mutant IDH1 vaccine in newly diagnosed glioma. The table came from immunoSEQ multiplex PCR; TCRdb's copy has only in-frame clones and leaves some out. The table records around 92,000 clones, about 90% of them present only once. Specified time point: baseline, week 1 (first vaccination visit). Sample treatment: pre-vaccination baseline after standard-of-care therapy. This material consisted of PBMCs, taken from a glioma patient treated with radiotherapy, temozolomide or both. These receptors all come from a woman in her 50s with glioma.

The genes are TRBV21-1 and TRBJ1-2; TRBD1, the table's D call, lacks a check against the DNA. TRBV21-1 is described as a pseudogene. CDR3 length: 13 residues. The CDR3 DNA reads TGTGCCAGCACCGAAGACAGCCTTGGTGGCTACACCTTC. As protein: CASTEDSLGGYTF.

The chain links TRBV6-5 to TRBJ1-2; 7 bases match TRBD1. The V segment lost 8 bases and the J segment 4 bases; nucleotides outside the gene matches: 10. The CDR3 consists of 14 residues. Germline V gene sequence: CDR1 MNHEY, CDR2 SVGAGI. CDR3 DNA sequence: TGTGCCAGCCGGGGGGCAGGGGGTGGCTATGGCTACACCTTC. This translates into CASRGAGGGYGYTF.

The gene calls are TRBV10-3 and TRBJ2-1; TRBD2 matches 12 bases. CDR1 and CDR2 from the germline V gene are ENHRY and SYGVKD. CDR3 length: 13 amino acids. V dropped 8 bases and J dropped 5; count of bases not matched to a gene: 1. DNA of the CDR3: TGTGCCATCGGGACTAGCGGGCACAATGAGCAGTTCTTC. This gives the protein CAIGTSGHNEQFF.

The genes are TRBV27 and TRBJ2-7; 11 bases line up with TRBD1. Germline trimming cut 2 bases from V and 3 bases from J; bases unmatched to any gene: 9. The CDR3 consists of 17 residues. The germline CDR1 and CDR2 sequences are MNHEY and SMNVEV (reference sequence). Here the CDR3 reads CASSLNAPGTGGYEQYF. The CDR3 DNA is TGTGCCAGCAGTTTAAACGCCCCCGGGACAGGGGGCTACGAGCAGTACTTC.

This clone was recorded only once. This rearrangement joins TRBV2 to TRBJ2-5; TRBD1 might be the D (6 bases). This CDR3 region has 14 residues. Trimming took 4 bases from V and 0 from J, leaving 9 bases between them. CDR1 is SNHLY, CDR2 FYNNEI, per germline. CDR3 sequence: CASSVQGHQETQYF. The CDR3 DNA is TGTGCCAGCAGTGTACAGGGACACCAAGAGACCCAGTACTTC.

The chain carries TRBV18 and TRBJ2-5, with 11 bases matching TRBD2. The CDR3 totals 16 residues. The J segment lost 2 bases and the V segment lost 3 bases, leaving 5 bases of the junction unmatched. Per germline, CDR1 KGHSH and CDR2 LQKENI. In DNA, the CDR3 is TGTGCCAGCTCACCTCTAGCGGGAGGCCTACAAGAGACCCAGTACTTC. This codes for CASSPLAGGLQETQYF.

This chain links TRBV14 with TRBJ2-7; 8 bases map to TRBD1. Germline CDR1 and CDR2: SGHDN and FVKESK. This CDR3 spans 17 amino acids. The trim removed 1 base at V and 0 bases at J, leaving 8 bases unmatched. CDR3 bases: TGTGCCAGCAGCCAAGTACTTGGACAGGGCCACTCCTACGAGCAGTACTTC. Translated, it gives CASSQVLGQGHSYEQYF.

CDR3 bases: TGTGCCAGCAGTTCTCGGACTCAACACTACAATGAGCAGTTCTTC. Translating gives CASSSRTQHYNEQFF. This sequence joins TRBV27 and TRBJ2-1; D might be TRBD2 (5 bases). V was trimmed by 4 bases and J by 3 bases, leaving 13 bases between them. CDR3 length: 15 residues. In germline, CDR1 is MNHEY, CDR2 SMNVEV (reference sequence).

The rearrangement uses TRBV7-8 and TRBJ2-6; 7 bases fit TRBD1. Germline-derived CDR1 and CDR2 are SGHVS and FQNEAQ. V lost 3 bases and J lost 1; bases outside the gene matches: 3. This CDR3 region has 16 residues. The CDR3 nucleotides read TGTGCCAGCAGCTTGTACAGGGGTTCTGGGGCCAACGTCCTGACTTTC. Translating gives CASSLYRGSGANVLTF. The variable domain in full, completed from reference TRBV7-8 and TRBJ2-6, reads GAGVSQSPRYKVAKRGQDVALRCDPISGHVSLFWYQQALGQGPEFLTYFQNEAQLDKSGLPSDRFFAERPEGSVSTLKIQRTQQEDSAVYLCASSLYRGSGANVLTFGAGSRLTVL.

CDR3 DNA sequence: TGCGCCAGCAGTGAGTCGAGGGACTTCCAACTTTCCTACAATGAGCAGTTCTTC. Amino acids: CASSESRDFQLSYNEQFF. The V gene is TRBV10-2, the J gene TRBJ2-1; a possible D gene is TRBD2 (6 bases). Germline loops: CDR1 WSHSY, CDR2 SAAADI. V lost 0 bases to trimming and J lost 1 base, with 16 bases between them. The CDR3 covers 18 residues.

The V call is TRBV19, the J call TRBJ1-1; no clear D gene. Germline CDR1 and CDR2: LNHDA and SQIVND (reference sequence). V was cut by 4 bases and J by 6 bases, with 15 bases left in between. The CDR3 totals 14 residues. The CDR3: CASSTAEDLAEAFF. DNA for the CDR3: TGTGCCAGTAGTACGGCGGAGGATTTGGCTGAAGCTTTCTTT.

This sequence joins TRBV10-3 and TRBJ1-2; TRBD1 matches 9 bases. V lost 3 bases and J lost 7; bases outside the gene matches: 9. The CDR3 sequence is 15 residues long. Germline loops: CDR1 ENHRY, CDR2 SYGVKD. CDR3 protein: CAISDQTGGLFGYTF. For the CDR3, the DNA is TGTGCCATCAGTGACCAAACAGGGGGCTTATTTGGCTACACCTTC.

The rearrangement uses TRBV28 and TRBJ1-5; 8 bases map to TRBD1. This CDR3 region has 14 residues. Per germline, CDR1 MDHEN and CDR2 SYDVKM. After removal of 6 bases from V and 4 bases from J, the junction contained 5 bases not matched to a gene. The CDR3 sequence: CASSLRGRNQPQHF. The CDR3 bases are TGTGCCAGCAGCCTCAGGGGGCGGAATCAGCCCCAGCATTTT.

The chain's CDR3 is CASSVGFGSYNSPLHF. The CDR3 DNA sequence: TGTGCCAGTAGTGTGGGGTTTGGCTCCTATAATTCACCCCTCCACTTT. The chain couples TRBV19 to TRBJ1-6, with D uncertain. This CDR3 contains 16 residues. The V gene lost 5 bases and the J gene lost 0 bases, with 11 bases spanning the gap. Germline values: CDR1 LNHDA, CDR2 SQIVND (reference sequence).

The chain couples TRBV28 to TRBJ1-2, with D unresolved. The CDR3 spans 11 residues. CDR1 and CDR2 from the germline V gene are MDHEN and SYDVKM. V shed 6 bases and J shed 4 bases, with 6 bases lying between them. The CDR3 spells CASRSSYGYTF. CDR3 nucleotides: TGTGCCAGCAGGTCGAGCTATGGCTACACCTTC.